One and the same sample provided the 25 T cell receptor beta chains below, sequenced in a study of T-cell memory formation after mild COVID-19. TCRdb independently ran MiXCR on the 5' RACE reads; one entry per CDR3 protein. The sample holds fewer than 300,000 distinct CDR3 sequences, more than 15% seen once. Input material: PBMCs or a T cell subset sorted from them (not recorded which). The receptors come from a man aged 18 to 30 who had mild COVID-19 (a few samples of this study predate the infection). Cell type and time point are not known.

The chain couples TRBV5-1 to TRBJ2-7, with a possible D match to TRBD2 (5 bases). The CDR3 is made up of 15 amino acids. Trimming shortened V by 0 bases and J by 3 bases, and 13 bases separated the two germline ends. Germline CDR1 SGHRS, CDR2 YFSETQ. The DNA for the CDR3 is TGCGCCAGCAGCTTGGCCGGGGTAGAAGGCTACGAGCAGTACTTC. Translating gives CASSLAGVEGYEQYF. Full variable domain (remainder filled in from reference TRBV5-1 and TRBJ2-7): KAGVTQTPRYLIKTRGQQVTLSCSPISGHRSVSWYQQTPGQGLQFLFEYFSETQRNKGNFPGRFSGRQFSNSRSEMNVSTLELGDSALYLCASSLAGVEGYEQYFGPGTRLTVT.

This clonotype was observed a handful of times. The junction does not match germline at one end; this may be a read error. This chain joins TRBV2 and TRBJ2-3; no definite D call. The V gene's germline CDR1 is SNHLY and CDR2 FYNNEI. There are 13 residues in the CDR3. The CDR3 DNA reads as TGTGCCAGCAGGGAAGATTACACAGATACGCAGTATTTT. Translating it yields CASREDYTDTQYF.

The chain joins TRBV20-1 to TRBJ2-7, with D maybe TRBD2 (6 bases). The CDR3 totals 13 residues. V was shortened by 6 bases and J by 3 bases, with 15 bases between the two germline ends. CDR1 and CDR2 (germline): DFQATT, SNEGSKA (reference sequence). As DNA, the CDR3 is TGCAGTGCCAGTGCGGGATCCAACTACGAGCAGTACGTC. Protein product: CSASAGSNYEQYV.

The chain joins TRBV7-2 to TRBJ2-7, with D perhaps TRBD1 or TRBD2 (6 bases each). CDR3 length: 13 residues. The germline V and J ends were trimmed by 5 bases and 6 bases, with 14 bases remaining between them. CDR1 SGHTA and CDR2 FQGNSA come from the germline V gene. The chain's CDR3 is CASSRGESAEQYF. CDR3 nucleotide sequence: TGTGCCAGCAGCAGGGGGGAGTCCGCCGAGCAGTACTTC.

This clonotype has ten or more counts. The rearrangement uses TRBV5-1 and TRBJ2-7; 9 bases line up with TRBD1. This CDR3 spans 14 amino acids. V shed 6 bases, J shed 0 bases, and the junction held 4 bases outside the gene matches. Looked up from germline, CDR1 is SGHRS and CDR2 is YFSETQ. CDR3 protein: CASKGQGSSYEQYF. DNA of the CDR3: TGCGCCAGCAAAGGACAGGGGAGCTCCTACGAGCAGTACTTC. The full variable domain, completed using reference TRBV5-1 and TRBJ2-7, is KAGVTQTPRYLIKTRGQQVTLSCSPISGHRSVSWYQQTPGQGLQFLFEYFSETQRNKGNFPGRFSGRQFSNSRSEMNVSTLELGDSALYLCASKGQGSSYEQYFGPGTRLTVT.

The CDR3 protein is CASSKGNLGADTQYF. CDR3 coding DNA: TGTGCCAGCAGCAAGGGAAATTTAGGGGCAGATACGCAGTATTTT. This sequence joins TRBV11-3 and TRBJ2-3; tentative D call: TRBD1 (5 bases). Trimming pared 5 bases from V and 4 bases from J, leaving 16 bases between. Germline CDR1 SGHNT, CDR2 YENEEA. The CDR3 runs 15 residues.

The chain uses TRBV7-9 and TRBJ1-1; D might be TRBD1 (5 bases). The germline gives CDR1 SEHNR, CDR2 FQNEAQ (reference sequence). The CDR3 consists of 12 residues. V dropped 7 bases and J dropped 4 bases, with 10 bases sitting between them. This CDR3 reads CASIRGSTEAFF. CDR3 DNA sequence: TGTGCCAGCATTCGGGGGAGCACTGAAGCTTTCTTT.

The genes are TRBV2 and TRBJ2-1; TRBD2 agrees at 7 bases. Germline V gene lookup returns CDR1 SNHLY and CDR2 FYNNEI. The junction had 6 bases not matched to a gene; V was cut back by 6 bases and J by 7 bases. There are 13 residues in the CDR3. The CDR3 sequence: CASSGGIWNEQFF. For the CDR3, the DNA is TGTGCCAGCAGCGGGGGGATTTGGAATGAGCAGTTCTTC.

This clonotype has only a few counts. The chain carries TRBV12-3 or TRBV12-4 and TRBJ2-3, with a possible D match to TRBD2 (7 bases). CDR3 length: 15 amino acids. Trimming cost V 1 base and J 4 bases, with 12 bases left between them. The DNA of the CDR3 is TGTGCCAGCAGTTTAGAGGGGGGGCATTCAGATACGCAGTATTTT. It translates to CASSLEGGHSDTQYF.

This clonotype was recorded only once. The V and J genes are TRBV11-2 and TRBJ2-5; D gene ambiguous. The CDR3 runs 11 residues. V was clipped by 5 bases and J by 7 bases, with 8 bases between them. Germline V gene sequence: CDR1 SGHAT, CDR2 FQNNGV. The CDR3 protein is CASSAVGTQYF. The DNA of the CDR3 is TGTGCCAGCAGCGCAGTCGGGACCCAGTACTTC.

This clonotype was counted ten times or more. The rearrangement uses TRBV5-1 and TRBJ2-3; no clear D. CDR3 length equals 12 residues. CDR1 is SGHRS and CDR2 is YFSETQ in the germline V gene. The germline V and J ends were trimmed by 2 bases and 1 base, with 2 bases remaining between them. The CDR3 nucleotides read TGCGCCAGCAGCTTCGGCACAGATACGCAGTATTTT. The encoded protein is CASSFGTDTQYF.

This clonotype was counted many times. J is TRBJ2-3 and V is TRBV11-2; D unclear. Deletions cut 4 bases from V and 4 bases from J, with 6 bases between. CDR3 length: 12 residues. From germline, CDR1 is SGHAT and CDR2 FQNNGV. The CDR3 sequence: CASSSPPDTQYF. DNA for the CDR3: TGTGCCAGCAGCTCCCCCCCAGATACGCAGTATTTT.

Only a few counts were recorded for this clonotype. This chain joins TRBV7-9 and TRBJ1-2, with 9 nucleotides matching TRBD1. Germline V gives CDR1 SEHNR, CDR2 FQNEAQ (reference sequence). V lost 7 bases to trimming and J lost 3 bases; unmatched junction nucleotides: 6. The CDR3 has 14 amino acids. The CDR3 region is CASTSQGAYYGYTF. The DNA for the CDR3 is TGTGCCAGCACCTCACAGGGGGCGTACTATGGCTACACCTTC.

This clonotype was recorded at least ten times. Its ends do not fully match the called genes, so a read error is possible. V and J are TRBV5-6 and TRBJ2-4; no firm D call. CDR1 is SGHDT and CDR2 is YYEEEE in the germline V gene. The CDR3 has 13 amino acids. CDR3 sequence: CASSLWARNIQYF. In DNA, the CDR3 is TGTGCCAGCAGCTTGTGGGCCAGAAACATTCAGTACTTC.

This chain links TRBV7-4 with TRBJ2-4, with 8 bases fitting TRBD2. The CDR3 spans 18 residues. V dropped 6 bases and J dropped 1; count of bases not matched to a gene: 14. Per germline, CDR1 SGHVT and CDR2 SQSDAQ. This chain's CDR3 is CASRPGTRVPSAKNIQYF. In DNA form, the CDR3 reads TGTGCCAGCAGACCCGGGACTAGGGTACCCTCTGCCAAAAACATTCAGTACTTC.

This chain links TRBV29-1 with TRBJ2-7; the D call may be TRBD1 or TRBD2 (6 bases each). Looked up from germline, CDR1 is SQVTM and CDR2 is ANQGSEA. Between the trimmed V and J ends, which lost 0 bases and 3 bases, there was a span of 9 bases. This CDR3 contains 13 residues. CDR3 in amino acids: CSVEDGGHYEQYF. As DNA, the CDR3 is TGCAGCGTTGAAGACGGGGGACACTACGAGCAGTACTTC.

The chain's CDR3 is CASSLLARGWDTGELFF. The CDR3 nucleotides are TGCGCCAGCAGCTTGTTAGCCCGGGGATGGGACACCGGGGAGCTGTTTTTT. The chain has TRBV5-1 and TRBJ2-2; D may be TRBD2 (5 bases). With 1 base removed from V and 3 bases from J, the gap between germline ends came to 16 bases. The CDR3 is 17 residues long. From germline, CDR1 is SGHRS and CDR2 YFSETQ.

This chain connects TRBV6-2 or TRBV6-3 to TRBJ1-5; perhaps TRBD1 as D (5 bases). Germline CDR1 is MNHEY and CDR2 is SVGEGT. The CDR3 contains 16 residues. Trimming took off 1 base at V and 7 bases at J, with 17 bases between the two ends. The CDR3 loop reads CASSYWGRLRGQPQHF. The CDR3 DNA reads TGTGCCAGCAGTTACTGGGGCCGTTTGAGGGGCCAGCCCCAGCATTTT.

The chain links TRBV12-3 or TRBV12-4 to TRBJ1-2; D unresolved. This CDR3 is 11 amino acids long. Trimming removed 8 bases at V and 2 bases at J, with 6 bases between. The CDR3 bases are TGTGCCAGCCAAGGGAACTATGGCTACACCTTC. Protein sequence: CASQGNYGYTF.

The chain employs TRBV30 and TRBJ1-2; TRBD1 is a possible D gene (6 bases). Germline lookup yields CDR1 GTSNPN and CDR2 SVGIG (reference sequence). V was trimmed by 5 bases and J by 5 bases, leaving 15 bases between them. This CDR3 is 13 amino acids long. CDR3 loop: CAWERGSLYGYTF. CDR3 DNA: TGTGCCTGGGAGAGGGGGAGTCTATATGGCTACACCTTC.

The chain couples TRBV20-1 to TRBJ2-1; 8 nucleotides line up with TRBD1. Trimming at V came to 2 bases and at J to 0 bases, leaving 3 bases not matched to a gene. Germline CDR1 reads DFQATT; CDR2 reads SNEGSKA (reference sequence). The CDR3 extends over 15 amino acids. DNA for the CDR3: TGCAGTGCTAGACCCACAGGGGGCTCCTACAATGAGCAGTTCTTC. It yields the protein CSARPTGGSYNEQFF.

In its sample, this clonotype was seen a few times. V gene TRBV4-1 combines with J gene TRBJ1-1; no firm D call. Between the trimmed V and J ends, which lost 1 base and 3 bases, there was a span of 15 bases. The CDR3 is 16 amino acids. The germline V gene encodes CDR1 MGHRA and CDR2 YSYEKL. The DNA for the CDR3 is TGCGCCAGCAGCCAAGTGGATCTCGTTGTGTACACTGAAGCTTTCTTT. It encodes CASSQVDLVVYTEAFF.

This clonotype was seen a few times. This chain uses TRBV7-9 with TRBJ2-7, with TRBD2 matching 7 bases. V shed 7 bases, J shed 1 base, and the junction held 10 bases outside the gene matches. Germline CDR1 and CDR2: SEHNR and FQNEAQ (reference sequence). This CDR3 contains 15 residues. CDR3 sequence: CASKSGEGTSYEQYF. CDR3 DNA sequence: TGTGCCAGCAAGTCGGGGGAGGGCACTTCCTACGAGCAGTACTTC.

V gene TRBV11-2 combines with J gene TRBJ2-3, with D perhaps TRBD1 (5 bases). The germline V gene has CDR1 SGHAT and CDR2 FQNNGV. This CDR3 spans 14 amino acids. V was cut by 0 bases and J by 3 bases, with 7 bases left in between. The CDR3 loop reads CASSLDGATDTQYF. In DNA, the CDR3 is TGTGCCAGCAGCTTAGATGGGGCAACAGATACGCAGTATTTT.

J is TRBJ1-2 and V is TRBV4-2, with 8 positions matching TRBD1. The length of the CDR3 is 15 residues. The junction had 3 bases not matched to a gene; V was cut back by 0 bases and J by 3 bases. Germline CDR1 is LGHNA and CDR2 is YNFKEQ. The CDR3 here is CASSQDRTGYYGYTF. DNA of the CDR3: TGTGCCAGCAGCCAAGATAGGACAGGGTACTATGGCTACACCTTC.